These 11 T cell receptor beta chains were all obtained from the same sample, sequenced in a study of tumor-infiltrating lymphocytes in primary liver carcinoma. The researchers obtained blood RNA from unsorted whole blood and also extracted germline DNA. Making TCR beta cDNA involved around 500 ng total RNA and a constant-region primer. Libraries covering TCR beta were generated through three nested multiplex PCR rounds (using a slightly modified ARM-PCR). Forward primers for TRBV1-TRBV30 and a C-beta reverse primer served the first two PCR rounds, at roughly 10 cycles each. From the multiplex PCR reads, TCRdb called clonotypes with MiXCR, one entry per CDR3 protein. Among about 320,000 distinct CDR3 sequences listed, approximately 58% were seen once. The sample comprised peripheral blood. These receptors originate from a woman in her twenties or thirties with primary liver carcinoma and hepatitis B virus infection.

Points on this clonotype: One end of the junction is discordant with germline, which a read error may explain. The CDR3, as DNA: TGCGCCAGCAGCCAAGATTCTCATGTGAACCAAGAGGCCCAGTACTTC. This sequence encodes CASSQDSHVNQEAQYF. The chain is built from TRBV4-1 and TRBJ2-5; no clear D gene. CDR1 and CDR2 (germline): MGHRA, YSYEKL. This CDR3 is built from 16 residues.

Points on this clonotype: The junction and the germline gene differ at one end; a read error may be behind it. The V gene is TRBV11-2, the J gene TRBJ2-7; the match to TRBD2 covers 7 bases. Germline V lookup: CDR1 SGHAT, CDR2 FQNNGV. This CDR3 has 14 residues. The CDR3 loop reads CASSSSGLSHEQYF. CDR3 coding DNA: TGTGCCAGCAGCTCTAGCGGTCTCTCCCACGAGCAATACTTC.

A remark on this clonotype: This clone may be a read error of a much larger clone one base away. The gene calls are TRBV4-2 and TRBJ2-3; 11 bases map to TRBD2. Unmatched junction bases numbered 7, after V lost 5 bases and J lost 3 bases. This CDR3 is built from 16 residues. Germline CDR1 reads LGHNA; CDR2 reads YNFKEQ. The CDR3 loop reads CASSYLAGGETDTQYF. The CDR3 DNA follows: TGTGCCAGCAGCTATCTAGCGGGAGGTGAAACAGATACGCAGTATTTT.

Many counts were recorded for this clonotype. V and J are TRBV6-6 and TRBJ1-3; D ambiguous. V was clipped by 6 bases and J by 4 bases, with 7 bases between them. The CDR3 is made up of 12 amino acids. Germline CDR1 MNHNY, CDR2 SVGAGI (reference sequence). The CDR3 bases are TGTGCCAGCAGACTCAGCGGAAACACCATATATTTT. Protein sequence: CASRLSGNTIYF.

The rearrangement uses TRBV29-1 and TRBJ2-1; 7 positions agree with TRBD1. V was clipped by 3 bases and J by 8 bases; unmatched bases: 16. CDR1 and CDR2 from the germline V gene are SQVTM and ANQGSEA. The CDR3 sequence is 16 residues long. The CDR3 protein is CSVEVRGGKFSYEQFF. The CDR3 DNA is TGCAGCGTTGAGGTGAGAGGGGGCAAATTCTCCTATGAGCAGTTCTTC.

Note on this clonotype: An end of the junction differs from the germline gene, which may be a read error. This sequence joins TRBV29-1 and TRBJ2-3; D is perhaps TRBD2 (5 bases). The CDR3 consists of 13 residues. Per germline, CDR1 SQVTM and CDR2 ANQGSEA. The CDR3 sequence: CSVVRGSTDTQYF. CDR3 nucleotides: TGCAGTGTTGTGCGCGGGAGCACAGATACGCAGTATTTT.

This chain links TRBV28 with TRBJ1-4, with a tentative D call TRBD1 (6 bases). Germline loops: CDR1 MDHEN, CDR2 SYDVKM. V lost 7 bases and J lost 2, with 14 bases in between. The CDR3 consists of 15 residues. Here the CDR3 DNA reads TGTGCCAGCAATGCCATGGGGGGCACTAATGAAAAACTGTTTTTT. Its translation: CASNAMGGTNEKLFF.

This clonotype was counted a few times. The chain links TRBV5-1 to TRBJ2-3, with a tentative D call TRBD2 (6 bases). The CDR3 extends over 15 amino acids. Trimming took 4 bases from V and 4 from J, leaving 16 bases between them. Germline loops: CDR1 SGHRS, CDR2 YFSETQ. CDR3 bases: TGCGCCAGCAGCCAGATTAGCGGAGCCCCAGATACGCAGTATTTT. Residues: CASSQISGAPDTQYF.

Note on this clonotype: The CDR3 does not end in the conserved phenylalanine or tryptophan, so this is likely a read error. Because the CDR3's place on the DNA is in doubt, the DNA is left out and the CDR3 is given as listed by TCRdb. V and J are TRBV29-1 and TRBJ2-6. Germline loops: CDR1 SQVTM, CDR2 ANQGSEA. The CDR3 length is 12 residues, termini included. This CDR3 reads CSVDSGANVLTL.

Details on this clonotype: This may be a read error: a much more frequent sequence differs by one nucleotide. This sequence joins TRBV12-3 or TRBV12-4 and TRBJ1-5; TRBD1 is a possible D gene (6 bases). CDR3 length: 14 residues. The CDR3 reads CASSPRGGNQLQHF. The CDR3 DNA is TGTGCCAGCAGTCCCAGGGGAGGCAATCAGCTCCAGCATTTT.

Comment on this clonotype: Mismatch with germline at one junction end may stem from a read error. CDR3 protein: CASSLRQNYELYF. As DNA, the CDR3 is TGTGCCAGCAGTTTAAGACAGAACTACGAGCTGTACTTC. This chain uses TRBV11-3 with TRBJ2-7; D possibly corresponds to TRBD1 (5 bases). The CDR3 runs 13 residues. CDR1 is SGHNT and CDR2 is YENEEA in the germline V gene.